This TCR beta chain comes out of a study of T cells in Graves' hyperthyroidism and ophthalmopathy. Regarding the study as a whole: Blood samples included most of the expanded thyroid clonotypes exceeding 0.001.

The diagnostic basis comprised clinical symptoms, serum thyroxine and TRAb, thyroid ultrasound and orbital computed tomography. Per germline, CDR1 MNHNS and CDR2 SASEGT. This CDR3 comprises 16 residues. Trimming stripped 9 bases from V and 4 bases from J, with 22 bases between. Amplified regions were TCR beta CDR3 sequences from RNA transcripts. The TCR CDR3 first-round RT-PCR relied on the HTBI primer set. TCRdb ran MiXCR on the multiplex PCR reads and lists one entry per CDR3 protein. The table has roughly 420,000 distinct CDR3 sequences, 15% to 19% seen once. This clonotype appeared many times. Its specificity is unknown.

V gene TRBV6-1 combines with J gene TRBJ1-3; tentatively, D is TRBD1 (5 bases). The source material was blood. The clonotype comes from a woman under 30 with Graves' hyperthyroidism. The CDR3 DNA follows: TGTGCCAGGCGGGACCGCTCTTTGGTTGGAGGAAACACCATATATTTT. As protein: CARRDRSLVGGNTIYF.